Here is one T cell receptor (beta chain) with its context. Its target is unknown. The source of the sample is a study of blood T cells in healthy people across ages. Findings and caveats of the study: Both higher diversity and more naive CD4+ cells marked long-lived donors when set against aged donors.

Combining a sample-barcoded 5' primer with a J-beta primer mix, a second PCR ran for roughly 7 to 12 cycles. In TCRdb, the 5' RACE reads were re-called with MiXCR into one record per CDR3 protein. Seen here are approximately 900,000 distinct CDR3 sequences, under 50% observed once, and the top ten hold around 15%. Germline assignment: CDR1 SGHRS and CDR2 YFSETQ. The V end was cut by 4 bases, the J end by 2 bases, with 11 bases between. The CDR3 length is 14 residues. Sequenced material: blood. This chain connects TRBV5-1 to TRBJ2-3; D is undetermined. The origin of this receptor is a man aged 30 to 45 in good health. The chain's CDR3 is CASSATSDTDTQYF. The CDR3 bases are TGCGCCAGCAGCGCGACGTCGGACACAGATACGCAGTATTTT.